Following are 7 T cell receptor beta chains from one sample sequenced in a study of T cells in Graves' hyperthyroidism and ophthalmopathy. Amplified regions were TCR beta CDR3 sequences from RNA transcripts. During a first-round RT-PCR of the TCR CDR3, the HTBI primer set was used. From the multiplex PCR reads, TCRdb called clonotypes with MiXCR, one entry per CDR3 protein. This table has around 450,000 distinct CDR3 sequences, roughly an eighth appearing once. The specimen was blood. These receptors were taken from a young woman with Graves' hyperthyroidism.

This clonotype was recorded a few times. The chain combines TRBV19 with TRBJ1-2; D might be TRBD1 (5 bases). There are 15 residues in the CDR3. Looked up from germline, CDR1 is LNHDA and CDR2 is SQIVND (reference sequence). Trimming cost V 4 bases and J 3 bases, with 15 bases left between them. The CDR3 sequence: CASSNSGSRDYGYTF. CDR3 nucleotide sequence: TGTGCCAGTAGTAATTCCGGGAGCAGGGACTATGGCTACACCTTC.

This clonotype was detected a few times. The V gene is TRBV19, the J gene TRBJ2-3; D is possibly TRBD2 (5 bases). The CDR3 is 18 residues long. The V gene lost 0 bases and the J gene lost 0 bases, with 16 bases spanning the gap. The germline CDR1 and CDR2 sequences are LNHDA and SQIVND (reference sequence). This CDR3 is CASSIEGRGSTSTDTQYF. CDR3 sequence (DNA): TGTGCCAGTAGTATAGAAGGTCGAGGGTCTACTAGCACAGATACGCAGTATTTT.

J is TRBJ2-2 and V is TRBV6-2 or TRBV6-3; TRBD2 agrees at 7 bases. The germline V gene has CDR1 MNHEY and CDR2 SVGEGT. The CDR3 consists of 19 residues. The V segment lost 0 bases and the J segment 0 bases; nucleotides outside the gene matches: 10. In DNA form, the CDR3 reads TGTGCCAGCAGTTACTCAGGGGCTAGCGGCAGACCGAACACCGGGGAGCTGTTTTTT. Translated, it gives CASSYSGASGRPNTGELFF.

On this clonotype: The junction departs from the called germline gene at one end, perhaps through a read error. The chain joins TRBV7-9 to TRBJ2-1; 10 positions match TRBD2. CDR1 and CDR2 from the germline V gene are SEHNR and FQNEAQ (reference sequence). CDR3 length: 12 residues. DNA of the CDR3: TGCGCAAGCGGGAGGGCCGACAATGAGCAGTTCTTC. Translating it yields CASGRADNEQFF.

This clonotype was counted at least ten times. This chain joins TRBV5-8 and TRBJ2-4, with D possibly being TRBD2 (6 bases). Germline V gene data show CDR1 as SGHTS and CDR2 as YDEGEE. Trimming stripped 2 bases from V and 0 bases from J, with 12 bases between. The CDR3 is 16 residues long. The CDR3 region has the DNA TGTGCCAGCAGCTTTAGTAGCGGACTAGCCAAAAACATTCAGTACTTC. Translating gives CASSFSSGLAKNIQYF.

This clonotype has ten or more counts. The V and J genes are TRBV5-6 and TRBJ1-5, with D perhaps matching TRBD1 (6 bases). V dropped 2 bases and J dropped 2 bases, with 11 bases sitting between them. The CDR3 spans 15 residues. Germline CDR1 reads SGHDT; CDR2 reads YYEEEE. CDR3 sequence: CASSLMGAGNQPQHF. The CDR3 DNA sequence: TGTGCCAGCAGCTTAATGGGGGCAGGCAATCAGCCCCAGCATTTT.

The gene calls are TRBV27 and TRBJ2-5; 8 positions match TRBD1. This CDR3 comprises 16 residues. Trimming removed 3 bases from V and 3 bases from J; junction bases left unmatched: 9. Germline V lookup: CDR1 MNHEY, CDR2 SMNVEV (reference sequence). CDR3 loop: CASSFLDRGKKETQYF. The DNA of the CDR3 is TGTGCCAGCAGTTTCCTAGACAGGGGAAAAAAAGAGACCCAGTACTTC.